This TCR beta chain was found in a study of blood T cell repertoires in COVID-19 (dated by TCRdb to about 2020). In the study overall: The collaborator samples originated in the United States, Italy and Spain and spanned the acute and convalescent phases of COVID-19. Where available, HLA class I and class II types were obtained from metadata supplied by the sample provider rather than from assay-based typing. The material from the prospective study consisted of cDNA or gDNA derived from T cells, B-cell-depleted T cells, or PBMCs. The repertoires were released in a freely available public database intended as a resource for research on the immune response to SARS-CoV-2. Deeply sampled blood TCRbeta repertoires from subjects exposed to, actively infected with, or recovered from COVID-19 were included in the dataset. The samples were drawn from the first 160 participants of the ongoing ImmuneRACE study and from 1,254 subjects provided by 6 global collaborators. The sample metadata nearly always contained a de-identified subject ID, COVID-19 status, age in years and sex. Findings and caveats that apply to the study as a whole: The quantity of clinical and demographic metadata differed by source and by participant and was supplied without curation.

Participants in the prospective study were aged roughly 18 to 100 years, lived in over 20 United States geographic areas, and enrolled through a virtual design. Cohort assignment in the prospective study relied on participant-reported clinical history from a screening survey and a study questionnaire. Recovered participants in ImmuneRACE Cohort 3 were defined by two consecutive negative NP/OP PCR tests, clearance by a healthcare professional, or resolution of symptoms. Each participant in the prospective study had whole blood, serum and a nasopharyngeal or oropharyngeal swab collected by mobile phlebotomists. Participants in the prospective study had the option to provide additional blood draws and questionnaires over a roughly two-month period. Prospective study blood samples were shipped either frozen or at room temperature before DNA extraction. TCRbeta CDR3 regions were amplified from genomic DNA by means of the immunoSEQ Assay, a bias-controlled multiplex PCR. Per the source publication's procedure: The number of nucleated cells in each sample was estimated by amplification of reference gene primers within the assay. To quantify the absolute abundance of each unique TCRbeta CDR3 rearrangement, sequence reads were collapsed and filtered. Productive Simpson clonality was computed per sample as the square root of Simpson's diversity index over productive rearrangements. TCRdb's version of the immuneACCESS table is confined to in-frame rearrangements and falls short of the full clone set. An unresolved V gene accounts for under half of the shortfall where checked; the remainder is of unknown origin. The V and J calls and clone size come from that table; D and trimming were worked out from the DNA. This sample holds 330,000 or so clones; 80% to 90% were observed only once. The ten largest clonotypes hold over 4.5% of the sample.

With respect to this clone: What antigen it recognizes has not been identified. One base away there is no much larger clone; base qualities are not given.

The CDR3 starts with the cysteine, ends with the phenylalanine, and has 13 residues. The entry retains the CDR3 DNA only, 39 bases that are in frame from base 1. Relative to germline, V is 0 bases shorter and J is 6 bases shorter, with 6 bases between their ends. CDR1 is given as SGDLS and CDR2 as YYNGEE, both from the germline V gene. The sample consisted of PBMCs or T cells enriched from blood (not recorded which). The rearranged segments are TRBV9 and TRBJ2-2; no D gene can be assigned with confidence. The receptor was isolated from a man aged 30-40 years who had recovered from COVID-19. CDR3 protein: CASSVGGPGELFF. The bases read TGTGCCAGCAGCGTAGGTGGGCCCGGGGAGCTGTTTTTT.